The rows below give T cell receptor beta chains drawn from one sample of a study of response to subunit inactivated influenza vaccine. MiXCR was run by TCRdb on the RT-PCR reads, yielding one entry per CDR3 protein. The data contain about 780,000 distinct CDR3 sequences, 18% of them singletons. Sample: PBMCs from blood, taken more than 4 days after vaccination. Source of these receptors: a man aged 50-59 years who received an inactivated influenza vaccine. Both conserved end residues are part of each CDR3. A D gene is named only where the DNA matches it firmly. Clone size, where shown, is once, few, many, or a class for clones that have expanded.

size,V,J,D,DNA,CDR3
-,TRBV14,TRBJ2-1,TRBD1,TGTGCCAGCAGCCAAGCAGGGGGCGGTTTTATGTTCTTC,CASSQAGGGFMFF
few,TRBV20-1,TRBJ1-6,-,TGCAGTGCTAGAGACTGGGGACGTAATTCACCCCTCCACTTT,CSARDWGRNSPLHF
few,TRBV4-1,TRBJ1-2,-,TGCGCCAGCAGCCAAAGGGGGGCCTACACCTTC,CASSQRGAYTF
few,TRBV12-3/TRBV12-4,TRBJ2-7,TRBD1,TGTGCCAGCAGTAGAGGACAGGGGTCAACCCACGAGCAGTACTTC,CASSRGQGSTHEQYF
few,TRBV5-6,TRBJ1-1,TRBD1,TGTGCCAGCAGCTTCGGGACAGGGTTTACTGAAGCTTTCTTT,CASSFGTGFTEAFF
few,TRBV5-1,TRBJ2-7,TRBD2,TGCGCCAGCAGCTTGGGTCTTAGCGGGGCTGACTACGAGCAGTACTTC,CASSLGLSGADYEQYF
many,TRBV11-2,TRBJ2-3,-,TGTGCCAGCAGCCCCCTCAGGGGGGACGTCTTTTACACAGATACGCAGTATTTT,CASSPLRGDVFYTDTQYF
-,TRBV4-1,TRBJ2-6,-,TGCGCCAGCAGCCAAGAAGGGACGGTCCCTGGGGCCAACGTCCTGACTTTC,CASSQEGTVPGANVLTF
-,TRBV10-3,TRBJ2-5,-,TGTGCCATCAGTGAGTCCCGACAAGAGACCCAGTACTTC,CAISESRQETQYF
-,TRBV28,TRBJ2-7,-,TGTGCCAGCAGTTTATGGGTCTGGACCTACGAGCAGTACTTC,CASSLWVWTYEQYF
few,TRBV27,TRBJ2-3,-,TGTGCCAGCGCCGAAATAGCCGCAGATACGCAGTATTTT,CASAEIAADTQYF
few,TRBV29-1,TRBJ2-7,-,TGCAGCGTTGTAACAGGGAATTTTAACGAGCAGTACTTC,CSVVTGNFNEQYF
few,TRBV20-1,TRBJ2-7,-,TGCAGTGCTAGCCCGATCACCGGCAGGGCGGGCGAGCAGTACTTC,CSASPITGRAGEQYF
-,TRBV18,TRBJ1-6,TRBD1,TGTGCCAGCTCAACTCAGACAGGGGCGAATTCACCCCTCCACTTT,CASSTQTGANSPLHF
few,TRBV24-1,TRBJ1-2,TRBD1,TGTGCCACCAGTGATTCCCCGGGACAGGGAGCGTCCTATGGCTACACCTTC,CATSDSPGQGASYGYTF
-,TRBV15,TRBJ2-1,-,TGTGCCACCAGCAGAGATCAGGGTTCCTACAATGAGCAGTTCTTC,CATSRDQGSYNEQFF
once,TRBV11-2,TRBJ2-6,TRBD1,TGTGCCAGCAAAGACAGGGCGGGTGGGGCCAACGTCCTGACTTTC,CASKDRAGGANVLTF
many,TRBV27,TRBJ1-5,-,TGTGCCAGCAGTTGGGGCCAGGGCAATCAGCCCCAGCATTTT,CASSWGQGNQPQHF
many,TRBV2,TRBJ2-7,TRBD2,TGTGCCAGCAGTGAGTCGGTAGCGGGGTCCTACGAGCAGTACTTC,CASSESVAGSYEQYF
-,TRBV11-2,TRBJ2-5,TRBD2,TGTGCCAGCAGCTTAGATCGGCCTAGCGGGGAAGAGACCCAGTACTTC,CASSLDRPSGEETQYF
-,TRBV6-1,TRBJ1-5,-,TGTGCCAGCCGGACCCGTGGACGGGCCCTGCAGCCCCAGCATTTT,CASRTRGRALQPQHF
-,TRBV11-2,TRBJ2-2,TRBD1,TGTGCCAGCAGCAATCCACCGACAGGGACGAACACCGGGGAGCTGTTTTTT,CASSNPPTGTNTGELFF
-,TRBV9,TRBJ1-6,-,TGTGCCAGCAGCGTCGGAGGGAGCAATTCACCCCTCCACTTT,CASSVGGSNSPLHF
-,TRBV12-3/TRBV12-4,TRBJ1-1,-,TGTGCCAGCAGCAGCCTCGGGTTTATAGCTTTCTTT,CASSSLGFIAFF
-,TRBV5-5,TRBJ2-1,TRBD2,TGTGCCAGCAGCTTGTTCCGGACTAGTAACTACAATGAGCAGTTCTTC,CASSLFRTSNYNEQFF